These 19 T cell receptor beta chains were all obtained from the same sample, sequenced in a study of radiotherapy plus CTLA-4 blockade in lung cancer listed by TCRdb under 2018. The library was made by the immunoSEQ multiplex PCR assay. What TCRdb holds here is the immuneACCESS table cut down to in-frame rearrangements. Part of the clones is not present; checked against another copy, under half of the missing clones reflect an unresolved V gene, and the others are unexplained. The sample data list around 70,000 clones, and roughly three quarters of these were observed just once. The biggest ten clones account for 15% to 20% of the sample. The sample consisted of peripheral blood, taken from a patient treated with radiotherapy plus ipilimumab. The receptors come from a human donor with non-small cell lung cancer whose response to radiotherapy plus ipilimumab could not be evaluated. Some clones in this sample may be carry-over from other donors' samples.

The rearrangement links TRBV7-3 to TRBJ2-1; TRBD1 agrees at 8 bases. CDR1 SGHTA and CDR2 FQGTGA come from the germline V gene. CDR3 length: 13 amino acids. The junction had 4 bases not matched to a gene; V was cut back by 5 bases and J by 7 bases. This CDR3 is CASSINRGNEQFF. The CDR3 nucleotides are TGTGCCAGCAGCATTAACAGGGGGAATGAGCAGTTCTTC.

The count of this clone is one. V and J are TRBV5-1 and TRBJ1-2; 7 bases line up with TRBD1. CDR3 length: 12 residues. Germline CDR1 and CDR2: SGHRS and YFSETQ. V lost 5 bases, J lost 8 bases, and 6 bases stayed unmatched. The CDR3 sequence: CASRLTGAGYTF. The CDR3 coding sequence is TGCGCCAGCAGGCTTACAGGGGCCGGCTACACCTTC.

This chain links TRBV6-1 with TRBJ2-2; 8 positions agree with TRBD2. V was clipped by 2 bases and J by 7 bases; unmatched bases: 6. The germline V gene has CDR1 MNHNS and CDR2 SASEGT. CDR3 length: 15 residues. The CDR3, as DNA: TGTGCCAGCAGTGAACAAGCGGGGGTCGTCGGGGAGCTGTTTTTT. Its translation: CASSEQAGVVGELFF.

The gene calls are TRBV11-2 and TRBJ2-7; D uncertain. CDR3 length: 15 amino acids. Germline lookup yields CDR1 SGHAT and CDR2 FQNNGV. The V end lost 1 base, the J end lost 3 bases, and 13 bases lay between the germline ends. The CDR3 region is CASSLGSSRHYEQYF. For the CDR3, the DNA is TGTGCCAGCAGCTTAGGTAGTTCGCGGCACTACGAGCAGTACTTC. Combining the CDR3 with reference TRBV11-2 and TRBJ2-7 gives the whole variable domain EAGVAQSPRYKIIEKRQSVAFWCNPISGHATLYWYQQILGQGPKLLIQFQNNGVVDDSQLPKDRFSAERLKGVDSTLKIQPAKLEDSAVYLCASSLGSSRHYEQYFGPGTRLTVT.

In this sample, this clone turned up a few times. V is TRBV4-1 and J is TRBJ1-2; D remains ambiguous. This CDR3 is built from 14 residues. Germline V gene sequence: CDR1 MGHRA, CDR2 YSYEKL. V was shortened by 1 base and J by 3 bases, with 9 bases between the two germline ends. CDR3: CASSQVSAYYGYTF. The CDR3, as DNA: TGCGCCAGCAGCCAAGTATCCGCGTACTATGGCTACACCTTC.

The V and J genes are TRBV7-6 and TRBJ2-7, with 9 bases lining up with TRBD2. Trimming removed 5 bases from V and 3 bases from J; junction bases left unmatched: 11. The CDR3 is 16 amino acids. Germline V CDR1 and CDR2: SGHVS, FNYEAQ. CDR3 nucleotides: TGTGCCAGCAGCCCTACCGGAGCGGGGGGAAGCTACGAGCAGTACTTC. Translated, it gives CASSPTGAGGSYEQYF.

This chain uses TRBV11-2 with TRBJ2-7; 9 bases match TRBD1. CDR3 length equals 13 residues. V was pared by 4 bases and J by 6 bases, with 4 bases of the junction left unmatched. CDR1 and CDR2 (germline): SGHAT, FQNNGV. The CDR3 nucleotides read TGTGCCAGCAGCTGGACAGGGGCGGGCGAGCAGTACTTC. Translation gives CASSWTGAGEQYF.

The chain employs TRBV7-2 and TRBJ2-7, with 13 nucleotides matching TRBD2. The germline CDR1 and CDR2 sequences are SGHTA and FQGNSA. The CDR3 runs 17 residues. J was trimmed by 0 bases and V by 3 bases; bases with no gene match: 5. The CDR3 region is CASSFRTSGGRSYEQYF. In DNA, the CDR3 is TGTGCCAGCAGCTTCAGGACTAGCGGGGGCCGCTCCTACGAGCAGTACTTC. The variable domain in full, with the rest retrieved from reference TRBV7-2 and TRBJ2-7, is GAGVSQSPSNKVTEKGKDVELRCDPISGHTALYWYRQSLGQGLEFLIYFQGNSAPDKSGLPSDRFSAERTGGSVSTLTIQRTQQEDSAVYLCASSFRTSGGRSYEQYFGPGTRLTVT.

This chain links TRBV9 with TRBJ2-2; the D is unclear. Trimming cost V 1 base and J 7 bases, with 8 bases left between them. The CDR3 runs 13 residues. CDR1 is SGDLS and CDR2 is YYNGEE in the germline V gene. CDR3: CASSVRVSGELFF. The CDR3 nucleotides read TGTGCCAGCAGCGTACGTGTGAGCGGGGAGCTGTTTTTT.

The chain links TRBV2 to TRBJ2-7, with TRBD1 as a possible D gene (6 bases). CDR1 and CDR2 (germline): SNHLY, FYNNEI. This CDR3 is 14 amino acids long. Trimming shortened V by 6 bases and J by 0 bases, and 12 bases separated the two germline ends. In DNA, the CDR3 is TGTGCCAGCAGCGCTCCGGACAGCTCCTACGAGCAGTACTTC. Translating it yields CASSAPDSSYEQYF.

The rearrangement links TRBV4-1 to TRBJ1-2; 8 nucleotides line up with TRBD1. Germline V CDR1 and CDR2: MGHRA, YSYEKL. The CDR3 length is 15 residues. With V trimmed by 4 bases and J by 1 base, 5 bases remained unmatched. CDR3 residues: CASSPRGPGNYGYTF. CDR3 in DNA: TGCGCCAGCAGCCCCAGGGGGCCGGGTAACTATGGCTACACCTTC.

The rearrangement joins TRBV9 to TRBJ2-4; 8 bases are a match to TRBD1. V lost 0 bases and J lost 6; bases outside the gene matches: 2. Per the germline V gene, CDR1 is SGDLS and CDR2 is YYNGEE. This CDR3 contains 14 residues. The CDR3 DNA reads TGTGCCAGCAGCGTAGGGACAGGGAGAAACATTCAGTACTTC. It encodes CASSVGTGRNIQYF.

The J gene is TRBJ1-1, the V gene TRBV7-3, with D possibly TRBD1 on 5 matching bases. The germline CDR1 and CDR2 sequences are SGHTA and FQGTGA. CDR3 length: 13 amino acids. Trimming took 5 bases from V and 2 from J, leaving 9 bases between them. The CDR3 DNA is TGTGCCAGCAGCGCTACAGGAAACACTGAAGCTTTCTTT. Amino acids: CASSATGNTEAFF.

The chain recombines TRBV5-1 with TRBJ2-7; weak D call: TRBD2 (6 bases). This CDR3 is built from 16 residues. Looked up from germline, CDR1 is SGHRS and CDR2 is YFSETQ. V dropped 0 bases and J dropped 3 bases, with 16 bases sitting between them. CDR3 sequence: CASSLGDFRNGYEQYF. DNA of the CDR3: TGCGCCAGCAGCTTGGGGGACTTCAGAAATGGCTACGAGCAGTACTTC.

The chain carries TRBV7-2 and TRBJ1-5; D uncertain. The germline V gene encodes CDR1 SGHTA and CDR2 FQGNSA. V shed 1 base and J shed 9 bases, with 13 bases lying between them. The CDR3 is made up of 14 amino acids. CDR3 sequence (DNA): TGTGCCAGCAGCTTAGAGCCAACCTCGGGGCCCCAGCATTTT. Its translation is CASSLEPTSGPQHF.

This clone was seen a few times. The V gene is TRBV7-8, the J gene TRBJ1-6; tentatively, D is TRBD1 (6 bases). V dropped 6 bases and J dropped 7 bases, with 16 bases sitting between them. The CDR3 extends over 15 amino acids. Germline V gives CDR1 SGHVS, CDR2 FQNEAQ. The CDR3 nucleotides are TGTGCCAGCAGTCATTCAGGGGTTCAGAATTCACCCCTCCACTTT. Its translation: CASSHSGVQNSPLHF.

This rearrangement joins TRBV5-1 to TRBJ2-5; no reliable D call. Germline V CDR1 and CDR2: SGHRS, YFSETQ. The ends were cut back, 0 bases at V and 0 bases at J, with 9 bases in the middle. This CDR3 is 15 amino acids long. CDR3 DNA: TGCGCCAGCAGCTTGGATTTCGGGTACCAAGAGACCCAGTACTTC. As protein: CASSLDFGYQETQYF.

The chain recombines TRBV9 with TRBJ1-6; D gene uncertain. V dropped 7 bases and J dropped 9 bases, with 20 bases sitting between them. This CDR3 has 15 residues. Germline-derived CDR1 and CDR2 are SGDLS and YYNGEE. This CDR3 is CASGGGVGRRSPLHF. CDR3 coding DNA: TGTGCCAGCGGAGGTGGGGTGGGTAGACGTTCACCCCTCCACTTT.

This chain joins TRBV6-5 and TRBJ2-5, with 9 bases matching TRBD2. The CDR3 runs 14 residues. V trimming: 5 bases; J trimming: 4 bases; junction bases outside the gene matches: 5. The germline CDR1 and CDR2 sequences are MNHEY and SVGAGI. The CDR3 DNA sequence: TGTGCCAGCAGTGGCGGGGGGGCCGGAGAGACCCAGTACTTC. Its protein is CASSGGGAGETQYF.